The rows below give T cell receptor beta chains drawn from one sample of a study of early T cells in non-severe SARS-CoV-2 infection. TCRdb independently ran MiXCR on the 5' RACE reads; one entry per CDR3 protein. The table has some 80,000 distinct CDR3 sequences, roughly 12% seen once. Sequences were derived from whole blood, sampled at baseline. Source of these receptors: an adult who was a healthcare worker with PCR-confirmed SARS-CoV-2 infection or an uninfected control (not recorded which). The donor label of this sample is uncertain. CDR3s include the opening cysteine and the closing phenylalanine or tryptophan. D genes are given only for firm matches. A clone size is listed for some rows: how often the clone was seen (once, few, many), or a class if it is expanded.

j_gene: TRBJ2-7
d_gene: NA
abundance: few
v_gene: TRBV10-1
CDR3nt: TGCGCCAGCAGTGACTCTGCAGCTTACTACGAGCAGTACTTC
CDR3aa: CASSDSAAYYEQYF

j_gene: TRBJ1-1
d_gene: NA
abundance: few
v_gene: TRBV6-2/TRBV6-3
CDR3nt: TGTGCCAGCAGTTACTCCCGCGAAGCATGGGCTTTCTTT
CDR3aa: CASSYSREAWAFF

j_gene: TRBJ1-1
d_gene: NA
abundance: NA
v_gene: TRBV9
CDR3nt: TGTGCCAGCAGCGTACGGGGGACTGAAGCTTTCTTT
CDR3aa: CASSVRGTEAFF

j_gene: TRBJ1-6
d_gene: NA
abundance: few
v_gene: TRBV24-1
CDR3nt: TGTGCCCCTCTCATCGTCGGGGATAGCAGGGGCCGCAAGAGCTCCTATAATTCACCCCTCCACTTT
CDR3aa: CAPLIVGDSRGRKSSYNSPLHF

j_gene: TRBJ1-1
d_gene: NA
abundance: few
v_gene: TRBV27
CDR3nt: TGTGCCAGCAGTTTGACAGGCGTCTACACTGAAGCTTTCTTT
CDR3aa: CASSLTGVYTEAFF

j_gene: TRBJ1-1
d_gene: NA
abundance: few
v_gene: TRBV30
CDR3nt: TGTGCCTGGAGTGTGGGGGGTACCACTGAAGCTTTCTTT
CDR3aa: CAWSVGGTTEAFF

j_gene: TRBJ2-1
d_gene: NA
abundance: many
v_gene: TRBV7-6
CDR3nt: TGTGCCAGCAGCTCCGGGGCGACTCCGTACAATGAGCAGTTCTTC
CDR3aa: CASSSGATPYNEQFF

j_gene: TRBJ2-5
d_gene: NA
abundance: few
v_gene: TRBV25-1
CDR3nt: TGTGCCAGCAGTGAAGGGCAGGACAAGAGACCCCAGTACTTC
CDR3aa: CASSEGQDKRPQYF

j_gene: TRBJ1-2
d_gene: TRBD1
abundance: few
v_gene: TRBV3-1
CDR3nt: TGTGCCAGCAGCCACCGGACAGGGGAGGATGGCTACACCTTC
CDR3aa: CASSHRTGEDGYTF

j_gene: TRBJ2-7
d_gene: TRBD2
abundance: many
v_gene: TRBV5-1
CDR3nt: TGCGCCAGCAGCTTGGATCAGCGGGAGGCGTCCTACGAGCAGTACTTC
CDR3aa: CASSLDQREASYEQYF

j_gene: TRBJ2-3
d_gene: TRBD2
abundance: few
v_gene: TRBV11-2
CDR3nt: TGTGCCAGCAGCACAAGCGGGGGGAGCACAGATACGCAGTATTTT
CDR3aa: CASSTSGGSTDTQYF

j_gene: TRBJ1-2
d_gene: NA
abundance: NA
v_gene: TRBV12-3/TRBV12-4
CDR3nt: TGTGCCAGCAGTTTAGCGAGAACTGAAGCTAACTATGGCTACACCTTC
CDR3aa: CASSLARTEANYGYTF

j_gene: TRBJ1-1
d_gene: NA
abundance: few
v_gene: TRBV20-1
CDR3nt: TGCAGTGCTAGAGTGATCCAAGGAGCTTTCTTT
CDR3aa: CSARVIQGAFF

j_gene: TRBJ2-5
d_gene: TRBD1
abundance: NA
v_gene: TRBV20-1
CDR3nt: TGCAGTGCTGCAGGGACAGGGCAAGAGACCCAGTACTTC
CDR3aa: CSAAGTGQETQYF

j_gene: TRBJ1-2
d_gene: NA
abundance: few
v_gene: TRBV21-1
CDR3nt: TGTGCCAGCAGCGGGGACAGATCTTTGTATGGCTACACCTTC
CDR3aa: CASSGDRSLYGYTF

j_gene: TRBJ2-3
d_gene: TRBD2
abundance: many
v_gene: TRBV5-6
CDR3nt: TGTGCCAGCAGCTTGGACCGGACTAGCGGGGGTTCAGATACGCAGTATTTT
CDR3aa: CASSLDRTSGGSDTQYF

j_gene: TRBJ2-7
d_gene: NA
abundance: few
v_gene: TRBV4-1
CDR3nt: TGCGCCAGCAGCCCACAATCCGGGACGGGGACCTACGAGCAGTACTTC
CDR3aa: CASSPQSGTGTYEQYF

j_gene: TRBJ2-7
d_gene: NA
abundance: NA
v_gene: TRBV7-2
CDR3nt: TGTGCCAGCAGCCCCTGGGTCGCTCGGGAGCAGTACTTC
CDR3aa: CASSPWVAREQYF

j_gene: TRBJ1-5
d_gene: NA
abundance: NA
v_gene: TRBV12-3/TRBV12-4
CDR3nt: TGTGCCAGCAGTCCTTTTAGGGGCGGGGACGGTCAGCCCCAGCATTTT
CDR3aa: CASSPFRGGDGQPQHF

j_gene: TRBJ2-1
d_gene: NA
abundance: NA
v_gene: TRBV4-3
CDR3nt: TGCGCCAGCAGCCAAGGGGGACTTTACAATGAGCAGTTCTTC
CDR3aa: CASSQGGLYNEQFF

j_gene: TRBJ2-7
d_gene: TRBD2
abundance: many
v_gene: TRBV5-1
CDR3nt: TGCGCCAGCAGCTACGGGGGGGGCCCCTCCTACGAGCAGTACTTC
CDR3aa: CASSYGGGPSYEQYF

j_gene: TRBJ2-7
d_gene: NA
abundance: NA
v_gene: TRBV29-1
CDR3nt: TGCAGCGTTGAAGACAGGGGATACGAGCAGTACTTC
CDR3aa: CSVEDRGYEQYF

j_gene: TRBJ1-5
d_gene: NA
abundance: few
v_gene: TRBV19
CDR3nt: TGTGCCAGTAGTACTAGCACGAGAGGTCAGCCCCAGCATTTT
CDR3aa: CASSTSTRGQPQHF

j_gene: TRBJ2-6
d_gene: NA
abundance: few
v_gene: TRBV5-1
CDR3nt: TGCGCCAGCAGGGATCCTGGGGCCAACGTCCTGACTTTC
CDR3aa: CASRDPGANVLTF

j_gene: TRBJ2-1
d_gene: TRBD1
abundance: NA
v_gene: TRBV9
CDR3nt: TGTGCCAGCAAGCCCCGGGACAGCAACAATGAGCAGTTCTTC
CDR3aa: CASKPRDSNNEQFF

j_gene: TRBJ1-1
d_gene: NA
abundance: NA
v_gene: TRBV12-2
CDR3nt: TGTGCAAGTCGCTACTACAGGACAGGGCCTGAAGCTTTCTTT
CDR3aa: CASRYYRTGPEAFF

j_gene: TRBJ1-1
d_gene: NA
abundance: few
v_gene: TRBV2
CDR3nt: TGTGCCAGCAGCCGCACCGGGACCGTAATCCTGGAAGCTTTCTTT
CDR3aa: CASSRTGTVILEAFF

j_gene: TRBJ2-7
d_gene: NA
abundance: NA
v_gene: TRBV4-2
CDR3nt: TGTGCCAGCAGCCAAGATAGAGGAGGGAACGAGCAGTACTTC
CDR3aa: CASSQDRGGNEQYF

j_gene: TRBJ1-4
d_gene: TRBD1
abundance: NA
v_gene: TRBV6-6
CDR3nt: TGTGCCAGCAGTTACGGGACAGGGGGCAGCACTAATGAAAAACTGTTTTTT
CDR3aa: CASSYGTGGSTNEKLFF

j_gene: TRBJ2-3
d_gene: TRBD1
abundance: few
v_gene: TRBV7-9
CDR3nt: TGTGCCAGCAGACAAACCGGGACAGAGACAGATACGCAGTATTTT
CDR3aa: CASRQTGTETDTQYF

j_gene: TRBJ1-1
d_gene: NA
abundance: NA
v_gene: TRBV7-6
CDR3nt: TGTGCCAGCAGCTTTAATAGATTAAACACTGAAGCTTTCTTT
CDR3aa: CASSFNRLNTEAFF

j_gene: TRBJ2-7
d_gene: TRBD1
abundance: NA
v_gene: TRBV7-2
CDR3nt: TGTGCCAGCAGCTTGGGACAGGGCATTGAGCAGTACTTC
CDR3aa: CASSLGQGIEQYF

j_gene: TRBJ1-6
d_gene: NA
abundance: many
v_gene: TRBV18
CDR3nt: TGTGCCAGCTCACCGCAGGGGACCCTTAATTCACCCCTCCACTTT
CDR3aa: CASSPQGTLNSPLHF

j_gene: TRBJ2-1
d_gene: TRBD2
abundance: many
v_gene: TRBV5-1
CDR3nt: TGCGCCAGCAGCGCACTAGCGGGAGCGGACAATGAGCAGTTCTTC
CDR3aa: CASSALAGADNEQFF

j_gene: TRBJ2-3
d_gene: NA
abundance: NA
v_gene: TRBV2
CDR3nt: TGTGCCAGCAAGATAGACAGGAGGTCAGATACGCAGTATTTT
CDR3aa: CASKIDRRSDTQYF

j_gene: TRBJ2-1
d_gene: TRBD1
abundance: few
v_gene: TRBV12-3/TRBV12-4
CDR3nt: TGTGCCAGCAGCCTAGACAGGGGGCTAGAGCAGTTCTTC
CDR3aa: CASSLDRGLEQFF

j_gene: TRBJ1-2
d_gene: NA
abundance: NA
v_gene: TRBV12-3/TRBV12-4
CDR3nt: TGTGCCAGCAGTTTGGGAATTTCTAACTATGGCTACACCTTC
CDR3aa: CASSLGISNYGYTF